The entry that follows covers one TCR beta chain sequence. The assay was immunoSEQ multiplex PCR, and TCRdb's table has in-frame clones only and misses some. The sample consists of roughly 290,000 clones, approximately 84% of them appearing once. The source of the sample is a study of blood T cell repertoires in COVID-19. Overall study: Specimens from acute and convalescent COVID-19 originated in the United States, Italy and Spain. From T cells, B-cell-depleted T cells, or PBMCs came the material, which was cDNA or gDNA.

The TCR sequence derives from a person between 65 and 80 years old with COVID-19, enrolled during active disease. Source material: peripheral blood.

The CDR3 sequence: CASMVGTGYQPQHF. The CDR3 coding sequence is TGTGCCAGTATGGTGGGGACAGGGTATCAGCCCCAGCATTTT. This sequence joins TRBV19 and TRBJ1-5; 9 bases align to TRBD1. The CDR3 totals 14 residues. The V and J ends lost 7 bases and 5 bases, in that order; junction bases with no gene match: 6. Looked up from germline, CDR1 is LNHDA and CDR2 is SQIVND (reference sequence).